These 9 T cell receptor beta chains originate from one sample sequenced in a study of human T cells and chemical hapten exposure. The total RNA was obtained from whole blood that was not fractionated. Unique molecular identifiers were affixed to discrete cDNA molecules within the library. One entry per CDR3 protein results from TCRdb running MiXCR on the reads. The profile covers around 120,000 distinct CDR3 sequences, with 8.5% appearing a single time and roughly 1.3% taken by the ten largest. Sequenced: whole blood. The receptors were gathered from a human donor in good health. Some clones in this sample may be carry-over from other donors' samples.

The V and J genes are TRBV29-1 and TRBJ2-3; possible D gene TRBD1, 5 bases. V was cut by 6 bases and J by 1 base, with 14 bases left in between. The CDR3 extends over 14 amino acids. In germline, CDR1 is SQVTM, CDR2 ANQGSEA. CDR3 residues: CSVGQGAGTDTQYF. The CDR3 DNA follows: TGCAGCGTCGGCCAAGGGGCTGGCACAGATACGCAGTATTTT.

This clonotype was counted between two and nine times. The chain employs TRBV29-1 and TRBJ2-5; TRBD1 or TRBD2 may be the D gene (5 bases each). There are 14 residues in the CDR3. CDR1 SQVTM and CDR2 ANQGSEA come from the germline V gene. V was pared by 1 base and J by 5 bases, with 14 bases between. In nucleotides, the CDR3 is TGCAGCGTTGAAGGGGGGTCTTGGGGTGAGACCCAGTACTTC. Amino acid sequence: CSVEGGSWGETQYF.

The chain employs TRBV6-1 and TRBJ2-5; a possible D gene is TRBD1 (6 bases). This CDR3 spans 15 amino acids. Trimming shortened V by 2 bases and J by 5 bases, and 15 bases separated the two germline ends. Germline CDR1 and CDR2: MNHNS and SASEGT. This CDR3 reads CASSESQGSAETQYF. The CDR3 nucleotides are TGTGCCAGCAGTGAATCCCAGGGGTCAGCTGAGACCCAGTACTTC.

This clonotype has only a few counts. The genes are TRBV19 and TRBJ2-1, with a weak D call TRBD2 (6 bases). The CDR3 has 17 amino acids. Germline assignment: CDR1 LNHDA and CDR2 SQIVND (reference sequence). The ends were cut back, 4 bases at V and 7 bases at J, with 23 bases in the middle. CDR3 nucleotides: TGTGCCAGTAGTAGCCCCGATCCTAGCGAAGGTCGGAATGAGCAGTTCTTC. Its protein product is CASSSPDPSEGRNEQFF.

The sample holds a few counts of this clonotype. The rearrangement uses TRBV5-1 and TRBJ2-5; 8 nucleotides match TRBD2. This CDR3 comprises 16 residues. The germline gives CDR1 SGHRS, CDR2 YFSETQ. Unmatched junction bases numbered 7, after V lost 0 bases and J lost 3 bases. The CDR3 spells CASSLAWREEEETQYF. The DNA for the CDR3 is TGCGCCAGCAGCTTGGCCTGGCGGGAGGAAGAAGAGACCCAGTACTTC.

This clonotype occurred many times. The rearrangement uses TRBV5-1 and TRBJ2-1; D perhaps matches TRBD2 (5 bases). This CDR3 spans 15 amino acids. The V and J ends lost 4 bases and 4 bases respectively, with 15 bases between them. CDR1 and CDR2 from the germline V gene are SGHRS and YFSETQ. Here the CDR3 reads CASSNPTRSYNEQFF. The CDR3 DNA follows: TGCGCCAGCAGCAATCCTACTAGGTCGTACAATGAGCAGTTCTTC.

Only a few counts were recorded for this clonotype. This rearrangement joins TRBV27 to TRBJ1-6, with 10 bases lining up with TRBD1. Germline trimming cut 6 bases from V and 7 bases from J; bases unmatched to any gene: 3. Germline-derived CDR1 and CDR2 are MNHEY and SMNVEV (reference sequence). CDR3 length: 14 residues. CDR3 protein: CASSPDRGNSPLHF. The CDR3 bases are TGTGCCAGCAGCCCGGACAGGGGGAATTCACCCCTCCACTTT.

This clonotype was found many times. The rearrangement uses TRBV10-3 and TRBJ1-2; D unclear. Germline V gives CDR1 ENHRY, CDR2 SYGVKD. Deletions cut 4 bases from V and 4 bases from J, with 7 bases between. CDR3 length equals 12 residues. CDR3 region: CAISGNSYGYTF. The CDR3 region has the DNA TGTGCCATCAGTGGGAACAGCTATGGCTACACCTTC.

This clonotype was detected a few times. The V and J genes are TRBV29-1 and TRBJ2-5; D possibly matches TRBD1 or TRBD2 (5 bases each). Germline V gene data show CDR1 as SQVTM and CDR2 as ANQGSEA. V lost 6 bases and J lost 3, with 14 bases in between. The CDR3 runs to 13 residues. The CDR3: CSVDAGTKETQYF. Here the CDR3 DNA reads TGCAGCGTCGACGCCGGGACCAAAGAGACCCAGTACTTC.